A single sample is the source of the 9 T cell receptor beta chains below, sequenced in a study of T cell responses to AZD1222 COVID-19 vaccine (dated by TCRdb to the early 2020s). The meaning of the sample's time point label: baseline before first vaccination. Library prep was done by the immunoSEQ multiplex PCR assay. TCRdb mirrors the immuneACCESS table, restricted to in-frame sequences. Some clones are absent from its copies; in checked studies, under half trace to an unresolved V gene, and the reason for the others is unknown. Within this sample are just under 85,000 clones, with 86% of them counted one time only. The top ten clones comprise roughly 8.7% of the sample. The sequencing here drew on peripheral blood, taken on day 0 of AZD1222 vaccination. These receptors were obtained from an adult in good health.

The chain links TRBV28 to TRBJ2-7, with 10 bases aligning to TRBD2. There are 14 residues in the CDR3. V shed 3 bases, J shed 4 bases, and the junction held 3 bases outside the gene matches. From germline, CDR1 is MDHEN and CDR2 SYDVKM. This CDR3 is CASSLELAGYEQYF. The CDR3 DNA sequence: TGTGCCAGCAGTTTGGAACTAGCGGGATACGAGCAGTACTTC.

The chain is built from TRBV29-1 and TRBJ2-7; D is possibly TRBD2 (5 bases). Trimming removed 5 bases at V and 2 bases at J, with 16 bases between. CDR3 size: 14 residues. From germline, CDR1 is SQVTM and CDR2 ANQGSEA. The CDR3 spells CSVTDIWRPYEQYF. CDR3 nucleotides: TGCAGCGTTACCGATATCTGGAGGCCCTACGAGCAGTACTTC.

The chain joins TRBV6-5 to TRBJ2-7; 7 nucleotides align to TRBD1. The CDR3 loop spans 14 amino acids. V was clipped by 6 bases and J by 6 bases; unmatched bases: 11. The germline V gene encodes CDR1 MNHEY and CDR2 SVGAGI. The CDR3 loop is CASRRDRVIFEQYF. CDR3 nucleotides: TGTGCCAGCAGACGCGACAGGGTAATTTTCGAGCAGTACTTC.

The chain carries TRBV4-1 and TRBJ1-2; D call uncertain. Trimming removed 0 bases at V and 4 bases at J, with 6 bases between. CDR3 length: 13 residues. The germline V gene has CDR1 MGHRA and CDR2 YSYEKL. The CDR3 DNA is TGCGCCAGCAGCCAAGAACGTCCCTATGGCTACACCTTC. Translating it yields CASSQERPYGYTF.

The chain carries TRBV3-1 (or the pseudogene TRBV3-2) and TRBJ2-5; D unclear. Trimming stripped 1 base from V and 3 bases from J, with 9 bases between. The length of the CDR3 is 14 residues. Germline loops: CDR1 LGHDT, CDR2 YNNKEL (reference sequence). As DNA, the CDR3 is TGTGCCAGCAGCCAAGCGGGTGGGGAAGAGACCCAGTACTTC. Its translation: CASSQAGGEETQYF.

This clone was counted once. The chain employs TRBV3-1 (or the pseudogene TRBV3-2) and TRBJ1-6; no clear D gene. The CDR3 is 15 residues long. Germline V gene lookup returns CDR1 LGHDT and CDR2 YNNKEL (reference sequence). Trimming cost V 2 bases and J 1 base, with 6 bases left between them. CDR3 sequence (DNA): TGTGCCAGCAGCCAACTGGGGTCCTATAATTCACCCCTCCACTTT. It translates to CASSQLGSYNSPLHF.

The CDR3 coding sequence is TGTGCCAGCAGCTTAGCTTCCGGCTCTGGAAACACCATATATTTT. Translating gives CASSLASGSGNTIYF. The chain carries TRBV7-2 and TRBJ1-3; D unresolved. Trimming shortened V by 0 bases and J by 0 bases, and 6 bases separated the two germline ends. Germline CDR1 reads SGHTA; CDR2 reads FQGNSA. This CDR3 has 15 residues. The entire variable domain, with the rest obtained from reference TRBV7-2 and TRBJ1-3, is as follows: GAGVSQSPSNKVTEKGKDVELRCDPISGHTALYWYRQSLGQGLEFLIYFQGNSAPDKSGLPSDRFSAERTGGSVSTLTIQRTQQEDSAVYLCASSLASGSGNTIYFGEGSWLTVV.

The chain links TRBV2 to TRBJ2-7; D not resolved. The V end lost 7 bases, the J end lost 2 bases, and 12 bases lay between the germline ends. The CDR3 is made up of 13 amino acids. Germline-derived CDR1 and CDR2 are SNHLY and FYNNEI. The CDR3 DNA follows: TGTGCCAGCAAAAACTTTACCGCCTACGAGCAGTACTTC. The encoded protein is CASKNFTAYEQYF.

The genes are TRBV10-3 and TRBJ1-1, with 7 bases identical to TRBD1. Germline CDR1 reads ENHRY; CDR2 reads SYGVKD. CDR3 length equals 13 residues. V dropped 6 bases and J dropped 4; count of bases not matched to a gene: 5. Here the CDR3 DNA reads TGTGCCATCAGCGGGACAGCGGGCACTGAAGCTTTCTTT. It codes for CAISGTAGTEAFF.